The entry below describes one T cell receptor (beta chain). Some clones are missing from TCRdb's copy, which holds only in-frame ones; the method was immunoSEQ multiplex PCR. The table shows over 35,000 clones, with approximately 87% occurring only once. CDR1 and CDR2 from the germline V gene are MNHEY and SVGAGI. The CDR3 extends over 13 amino acids. The V gene lost 2 bases and the J gene lost 7 bases, with 9 bases spanning the gap. Each patient's relapse followed autologous stem cell transplantation, and brentuximab vedotin exposure varied. These data belong to a study of PD-1 blockade in classical Hodgkin lymphoma.

Material: peripheral blood mononuclear cells (PBMCs), obtained at baseline. This receptor was obtained from a human donor with classical Hodgkin lymphoma. The J gene is TRBJ2-1, the V gene TRBV6-5; D ambiguous. The CDR3 region is CASSYRSVNEQFF. CDR3 bases: TGTGCCAGCAGTTACAGATCTGTAAATGAGCAGTTCTTC.